Following are 9 T cell receptor beta chains from one sample sequenced in a study of cytomegalovirus exposure and HLA in healthy donors (dated by TCRdb to 2016 to 2017). The method behind the library was the immunoSEQ multiplex PCR assay. For the multiplex PCR, a mixture combining 60 forward primers for TCR Vbeta segments and 13 reverse primers for TCR Jbeta segments was used. In its TCRdb copy, this immuneACCESS table keeps in-frame sequences only and misses some clones. Where compared with another copy, unresolved V genes explain less than half of these, and the others have no known cause. Present in this sample are about 160,000 clones, 80% to 90% of which were seen just once. The ten largest account for about 2.1% of the sample. Material for sequencing was PBMCs. The receptors shown here come from a woman younger than 30 in good health and CMV-seronegative.

This clone was observed a single time. Other DNA sequences from this sample encode an identical CDR3 as well. The V gene is TRBV6-6, the J gene TRBJ1-1, with a tentative D call TRBD1 (6 bases). CDR1 and CDR2 from the germline V gene are MNHNY and SVGAGI (reference sequence). The CDR3 totals 14 residues. Trimming removed 6 bases at V and 2 bases at J, with 13 bases between. The CDR3: CASSVRGGNTEAFF. Here the CDR3 DNA reads TGTGCCAGCAGCGTGAGAGGGGGTAACACTGAAGCTTTCTTT.

The CDR3 bases are TGTGCCAGCAAAAGCGGGAGAACCAATTCACCCCTCCACTTT. Translation gives CASKSGRTNSPLHF. The V gene is TRBV2, the J gene TRBJ1-6; D unresolved. This CDR3 comprises 14 residues. V gave up 7 bases and J gave up 7 bases, with 14 bases separating them. Germline values: CDR1 SNHLY, CDR2 FYNNEI.

The rearrangement joins TRBV19 to TRBJ1-6, with 7 bases fitting TRBD1. The V and J ends lost 6 bases and 6 bases, in that order; junction bases with no gene match: 8. The CDR3 runs 15 residues. CDR1 and CDR2 (germline): LNHDA, SQIVND (reference sequence). The CDR3 DNA follows: TGTGCCAGTAGAACCGACAGGGCGCCTAATTCACCCCTCCACTTT. Translated, it gives CASRTDRAPNSPLHF. Combining the CDR3 with reference TRBV19 and TRBJ1-6 gives the whole variable domain DGGITQSPKYLFRKEGQNVTLSCEQNLNHDAMYWYRQDPGQGLRLIYYSQIVNDFQKGDIAEGYSVSREKKESFPLTVTSAQKNPTAFYLCASRTDRAPNSPLHFGNGTRLTVT.

As regards this clone: Within the sample, other DNA sequences also encode this same CDR3. The chain combines TRBV6-1 with TRBJ1-1, with D perhaps matching TRBD1 (6 bases). The germline V gene has CDR1 MNHNS and CDR2 SASEGT. CDR3 size: 12 residues. The ends were cut back, 6 bases at V and 1 base at J, with 6 bases in the middle. CDR3 residues: CASRTGNTEAFF. For the CDR3, the DNA is TGTGCCAGCAGGACAGGGAACACTGAAGCTTTCTTT.

This clone turned up a few times. In nucleotides, the CDR3 is TGTGCCAGCAGTGAAATCTTGGCTTCTAATTCACCCCTCCACTTT. This translates into CASSEILASNSPLHF. The chain couples TRBV6-1 to TRBJ1-6; D remains unclear. V was cut by 2 bases and J by 6 bases, with 11 bases left in between. CDR1 and CDR2 from the germline V gene are MNHNS and SASEGT. CDR3 length: 15 residues.

This clone was found once. The V call is TRBV6-1, the J call TRBJ2-7; 10 bases fit TRBD2. J lost 0 bases, V lost 2 bases, and 4 bases had no gene match. There are 16 residues in the CDR3. Germline V gene data show CDR1 as MNHNS and CDR2 as SASEGT. The CDR3 protein is CASSEFTSGISYEQYF. Written as DNA, the CDR3 is TGTGCCAGCAGTGAATTTACTAGCGGGATCTCCTACGAGCAGTACTTC.

The V gene is TRBV7-6, the J gene TRBJ2-1; TRBD2 matches at 11 bases. The germline V gene has CDR1 SGHVS and CDR2 FNYEAQ. With V trimmed by 1 base and J by 15 bases, 11 bases remained unmatched. This CDR3 is built from 15 residues. CDR3 region: CASSLELAGGPLLFF. The CDR3 DNA sequence: TGTGCCAGCAGCTTAGAGTTAGCGGGAGGGCCTTTGTTGTTCTTC.

Concerning this clone: A junction end diverges from the germline sequence, so it may reflect a read error. The genes are TRBV29-1 and TRBJ1-5; TRBD1 matches 7 bases. Germline V gives CDR1 SQVTM, CDR2 ANQGSEA. The CDR3 length is 12 residues. The CDR3 loop is CSVRDSTQPQHF. The CDR3, as DNA: TGCAGCGTCCGGGACAGCACTCAGCCCCAGCATTTT.

The table lists this clone with a few counts. The chain carries TRBV4-1 and TRBJ1-4; 7 bases are a match to TRBD1. V shed 4 bases and J 7 bases; nucleotides not matched to a gene: 6. CDR1 MGHRA and CDR2 YSYEKL come from the germline V gene. This CDR3 is built from 14 residues. Here the CDR3 DNA reads TGCGCCAGCAGCCCGACAGGGCTCAGTGAAAAACTGTTTTTT. Translating it yields CASSPTGLSEKLFF.